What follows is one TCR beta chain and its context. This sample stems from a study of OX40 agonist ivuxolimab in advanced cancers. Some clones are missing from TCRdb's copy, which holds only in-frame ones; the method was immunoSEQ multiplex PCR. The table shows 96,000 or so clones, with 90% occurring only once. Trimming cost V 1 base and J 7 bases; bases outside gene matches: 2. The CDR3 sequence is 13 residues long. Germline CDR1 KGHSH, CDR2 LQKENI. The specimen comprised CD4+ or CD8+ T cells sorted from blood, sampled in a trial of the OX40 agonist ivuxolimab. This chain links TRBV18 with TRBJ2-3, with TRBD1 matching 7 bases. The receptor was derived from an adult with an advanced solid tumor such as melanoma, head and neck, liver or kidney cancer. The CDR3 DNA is TGTGCCAGCTCACCACAGGGGGCAAATACGCAGTATTTT. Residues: CASSPQGANTQYF.